This T cell receptor beta chain was observed in a study of somatic mutations in cytotoxic T cells in rheumatoid arthritis (dated by TCRdb to the late 2010s). Concerning the study at large: Peripheral blood (around 28 ml EDTA) was collected from patients immediately after diagnosis and before any treatment began. Some V beta antibody-stained T-cell populations were flow-sorted on a FACSAria II or Sony SH800 at nearly 100% purity, and sorted V beta1+ cells also underwent TCRB sequencing. The median ages of the patient and control groups were essentially identical. The study asked whether expanded CD8+ T-cell clones in newly diagnosed, untreated rheumatoid arthritis carry somatic mutations, and used TCRB deep sequencing to characterize clonality. TCRB deep sequencing was performed for some 65 rheumatoid arthritis patients and approximately 20 healthy controls.

From the cysteine through the phenylalanine, the CDR3 covers 14 amino acids. Only the CDR3 region is kept as DNA, spanning 42 bases read in frame from base 1. The trim is 7 bases for V and 1 base for J, with a gap of 13 bases between the germline ends. The germline V gene sets CDR1 to MNHNS and CDR2 to SASEGT. What the research found in general, with its limitations: CD8+ T-cell clonality in rheumatoid arthritis patients was not significantly different from that in age-matched healthy controls. Viral specificity could not be ruled out by absence from virus-specific databases, and the antigen targets of the expanded CD8+ clones remained unknown. No adjustment for multiple comparisons was made for the slight TRBV07 underrepresentation in patients. An increase of CD8+ clonality with age was seen in patients (Spearman r ~ 0.45) but not in healthy controls. The largest CD8+ clone made up more than 20% of CD8+ cells in about an eighth of the 65 patients, and blood and synovial fluid shared several identical CD8+ TCRB sequences.

Points on this clone: Its target antigen remains unknown. Base-call qualities are not available, and no considerably larger clone is one nucleotide away.

Genomic DNA underwent TCRB CDR3 sequencing using the immunoSEQ assay. The published analysis was carried out like this. Patient CD8+ clones larger than 1% were compared against published virus-specific TCRB sequences, and only a few matched. Nothing other than productive TCRB rearrangements was included in the analyses. Clonality was expressed as a Shannon entropy-based productive clonality index, with each clone defined by a unique TCRB CDR3 sequence. To calculate repertoire overlap between two samples, the template counts of each clone were considered relative to each sample's total templates. V-gene usage measured by flow cytometry correlated with TCRB sequencing V-gene usage, with a Spearman r of 0.6 to 0.75. TCRdb mirrors the immuneACCESS table, restricted to in-frame sequences. Some clones are absent from its copies; in checked studies, under half trace to an unresolved V gene, and the reason for the others is unknown. Clonal size and the V and J genes are those of that table, whereas D and trimming came from the DNA. The sample table contains more than 20,000 clones; only one count was recorded for roughly 80% of them. The top ten hold 3% to 4% of the sample.

On an AutoMACS, CD4+ and CD8+ cells were isolated via positive magnetic bead selection, and their purity was verified by flow cytometry. Clonal expansions were first screened by flow cytometry with a TCR V beta antibody panel, then characterized by TCRB deep sequencing of sorted CD8+ fractions. Isolation of peripheral blood mononuclear cells was done through Ficoll-Paque PLUS density gradient separation. Nucleospin Tissue or Tissue XS kits were used to extract DNA from CD4-enriched, CD8-enriched or PBMC samples, and a Qubit 2.0 fluorometer was used for quantification. This sequence uses TRBV6-1 and TRBJ1-2, and the D gene may be TRBD1, 6 bases matching. The sequence was obtained from an adult with rheumatoid arthritis. The sequenced material came from CD8+ T cells sorted from blood. The CDR3 in this case is CASTEGGINYGYTF. DNA sequence: TGTGCCAGCACCGAAGGGGGAATTAACTATGGCTACACCTTC.